This T cell receptor beta chain was found in a study of graft-versus-host responses after intestinal transplantation. Produced via immunoSEQ multiplex PCR; TCRdb's table is partial and in-frame only. The sample includes about 130,000 clones, 80% to 95% of them seen just once. With respect to this clone: As yet, its antigen is unknown.

The J segment lost 5 bases and the V segment lost 4 bases, leaving 3 bases of the junction unmatched. The CDR3 extends over 14 amino acids. CDR1 and CDR2 from the germline V gene are SGHAT and FQNNGV. Here the sequenced sample was unstimulated CD4+ T cells sorted from spleen or lymph node cells, taken before intestinal transplant. The sequence was collected from a human donor who received an intestinal transplant. This rearrangement joins TRBV11-2 to TRBJ2-2, with 8 bases identical to TRBD1. CDR3 residues: CASSSDRVTGELFF. The CDR3 nucleotides are TGTGCCAGCAGCTCGGACAGGGTAACCGGGGAGCTGTTTTTT. Looking up the rest from reference TRBV11-2 and TRBJ2-2 gives the full variable domain: EAGVAQSPRYKIIEKRQSVAFWCNPISGHATLYWYQQILGQGPKLLIQFQNNGVVDDSQLPKDRFSAERLKGVDSTLKIQPAKLEDSAVYLCASSSDRVTGELFFGEGSRLTVL.